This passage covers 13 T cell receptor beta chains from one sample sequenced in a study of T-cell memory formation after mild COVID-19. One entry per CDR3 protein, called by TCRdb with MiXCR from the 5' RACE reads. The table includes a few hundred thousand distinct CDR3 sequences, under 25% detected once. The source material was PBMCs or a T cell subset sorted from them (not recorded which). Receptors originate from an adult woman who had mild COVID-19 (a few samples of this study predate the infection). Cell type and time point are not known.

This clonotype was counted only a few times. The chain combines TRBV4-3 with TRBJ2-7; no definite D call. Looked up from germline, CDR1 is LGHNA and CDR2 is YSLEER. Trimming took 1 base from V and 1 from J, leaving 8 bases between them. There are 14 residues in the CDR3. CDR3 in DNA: TGCGCCAGCAGCCAAGGAACAAATTCCTACGAGCAGTACTTC. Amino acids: CASSQGTNSYEQYF.

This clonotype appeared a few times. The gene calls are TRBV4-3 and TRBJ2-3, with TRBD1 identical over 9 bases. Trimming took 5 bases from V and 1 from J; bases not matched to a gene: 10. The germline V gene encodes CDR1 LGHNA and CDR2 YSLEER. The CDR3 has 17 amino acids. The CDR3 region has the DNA TGCGCCAGCAGCGAGGACAGGGGTGGAACCCGCACAGATACGCAGTATTTT. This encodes CASSEDRGGTRTDTQYF.

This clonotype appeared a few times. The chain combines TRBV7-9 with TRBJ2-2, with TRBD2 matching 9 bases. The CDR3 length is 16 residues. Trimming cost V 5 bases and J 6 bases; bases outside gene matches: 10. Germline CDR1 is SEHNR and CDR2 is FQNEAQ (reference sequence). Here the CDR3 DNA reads TGTGCCAGCAGCAACTTAGGACTAGCGCAGGCCGGGGAGCTGTTTTTT. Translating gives CASSNLGLAQAGELFF. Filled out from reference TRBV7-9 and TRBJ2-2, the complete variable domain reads DTGVSQNPRHKITKRGQNVTFRCDPISEHNRLYWYRQTLGQGPEFLTYFQNEAQLEKSRLLSDRFSAERPKGSFSTLEIQRTEQGDSAMYLCASSNLGLAQAGELFFGEGSRLTVL.

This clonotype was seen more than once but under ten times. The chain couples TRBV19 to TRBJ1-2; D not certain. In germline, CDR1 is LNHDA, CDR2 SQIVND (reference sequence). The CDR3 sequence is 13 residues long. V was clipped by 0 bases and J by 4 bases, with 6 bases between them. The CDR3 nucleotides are TGTGCCAGTAGTATAGACGCATCCTATGGCTACACCTTC. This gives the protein CASSIDASYGYTF.

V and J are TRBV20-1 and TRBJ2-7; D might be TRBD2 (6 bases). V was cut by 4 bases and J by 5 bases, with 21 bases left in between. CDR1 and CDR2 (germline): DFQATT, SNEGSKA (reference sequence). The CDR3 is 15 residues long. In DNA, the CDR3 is TGCAGTGCTATACCAACTAGCCGGTCGTCCGACGAGCAGTACTTC. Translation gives CSAIPTSRSSDEQYF.

CDR3 bases: TGTGCCAGCAGCCAAGAAGGTTCGCTAGCGGGAGGGTTAATCTACGAGCAGTACTTC. The encoded protein is CASSQEGSLAGGLIYEQYF. The V call is TRBV4-2, the J call TRBJ2-7; 12 bases agree with TRBD2. The ends lost 0 bases at V and 3 bases at J; junction bases unmatched: 12. CDR1 LGHNA and CDR2 YNFKEQ come from the germline V gene. This CDR3 contains 19 residues.

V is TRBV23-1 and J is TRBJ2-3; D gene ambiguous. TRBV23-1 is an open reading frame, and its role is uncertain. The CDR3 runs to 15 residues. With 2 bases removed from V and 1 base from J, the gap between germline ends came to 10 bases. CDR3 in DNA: TGCGCCAGCAGTCAACAGACGGACCGCACAGATACGCAGTATTTT. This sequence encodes CASSQQTDRTDTQYF.

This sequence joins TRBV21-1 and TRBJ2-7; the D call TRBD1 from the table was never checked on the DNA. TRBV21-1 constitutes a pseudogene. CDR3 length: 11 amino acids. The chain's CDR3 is CASSKGPLTNF. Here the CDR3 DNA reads TGTGCCAGCAGCAAAGGCCCCCTTACCAACTTC.

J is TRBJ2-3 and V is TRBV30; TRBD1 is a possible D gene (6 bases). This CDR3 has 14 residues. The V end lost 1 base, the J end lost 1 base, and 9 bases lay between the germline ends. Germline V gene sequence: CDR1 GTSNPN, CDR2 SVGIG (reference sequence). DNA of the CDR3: TGTGCCTGGAGTGGAACAGGGCGCACAGATACGCAGTATTTT. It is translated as CAWSGTGRTDTQYF. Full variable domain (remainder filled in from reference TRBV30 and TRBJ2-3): SQTIHQWPATLVQPVGSPLSLECTVEGTSNPNLYWYRQAAGRGLQLLFYSVGIGQISSEVPQNLSASRPQDRQFILSSKKLLLSDSGFYLCAWSGTGRTDTQYFGPGTRLTVL.

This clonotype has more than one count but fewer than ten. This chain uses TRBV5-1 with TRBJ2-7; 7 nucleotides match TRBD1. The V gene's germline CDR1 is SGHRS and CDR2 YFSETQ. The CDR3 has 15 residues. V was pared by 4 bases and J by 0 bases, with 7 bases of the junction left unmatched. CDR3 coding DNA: TGCGCCAGCAGCCCGGGACAGTCCCTCTCCTACGAGCAGTACTTC. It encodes CASSPGQSLSYEQYF. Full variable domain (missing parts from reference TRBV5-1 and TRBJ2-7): KAGVTQTPRYLIKTRGQQVTLSCSPISGHRSVSWYQQTPGQGLQFLFEYFSETQRNKGNFPGRFSGRQFSNSRSEMNVSTLELGDSALYLCASSPGQSLSYEQYFGPGTRLTVT.

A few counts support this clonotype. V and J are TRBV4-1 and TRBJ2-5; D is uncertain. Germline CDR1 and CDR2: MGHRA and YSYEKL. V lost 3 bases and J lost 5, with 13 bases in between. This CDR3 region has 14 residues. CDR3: CASSQNPGVETQYF. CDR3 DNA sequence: TGCGCCAGCAGCCAGAATCCGGGTGTGGAGACCCAGTACTTC.

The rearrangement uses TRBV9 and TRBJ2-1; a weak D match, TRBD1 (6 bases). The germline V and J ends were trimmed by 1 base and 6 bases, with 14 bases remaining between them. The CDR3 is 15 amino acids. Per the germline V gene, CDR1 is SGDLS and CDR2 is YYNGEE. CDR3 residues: CASSVTDRTLNEQFF. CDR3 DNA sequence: TGTGCCAGCAGCGTAACGGACAGAACCCTCAATGAGCAGTTCTTC.

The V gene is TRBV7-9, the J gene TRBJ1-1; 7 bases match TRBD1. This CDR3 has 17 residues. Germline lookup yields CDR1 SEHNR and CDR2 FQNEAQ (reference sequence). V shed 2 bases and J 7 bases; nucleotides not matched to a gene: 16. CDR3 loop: CASSLTPDRVGGLEAFF. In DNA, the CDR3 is TGTGCCAGCAGCTTAACCCCCGACAGGGTGGGGGGGCTTGAAGCTTTCTTT.